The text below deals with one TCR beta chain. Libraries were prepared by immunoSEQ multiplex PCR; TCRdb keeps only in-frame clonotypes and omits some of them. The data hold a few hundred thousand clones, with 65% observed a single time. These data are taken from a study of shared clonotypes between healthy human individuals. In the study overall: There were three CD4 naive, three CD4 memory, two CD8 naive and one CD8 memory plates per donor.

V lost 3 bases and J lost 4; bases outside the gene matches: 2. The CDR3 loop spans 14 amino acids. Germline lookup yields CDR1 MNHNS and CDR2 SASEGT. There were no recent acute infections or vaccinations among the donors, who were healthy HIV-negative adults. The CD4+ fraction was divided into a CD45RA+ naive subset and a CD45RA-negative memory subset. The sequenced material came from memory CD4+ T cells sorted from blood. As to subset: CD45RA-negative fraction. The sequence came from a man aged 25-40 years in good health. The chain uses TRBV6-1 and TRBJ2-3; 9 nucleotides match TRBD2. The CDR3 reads CASSDSGGPDTQYF. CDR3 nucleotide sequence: TGTGCCAGCAGTGATAGCGGGGGACCAGATACGCAGTATTTT.